This TCR beta chain was recorded in a study of blood T cells in healthy people across ages. Study background: About one barcoded TCR beta cDNA was captured per two T cells.

General study points: Whereas aged donors had fewer naive CD4+ cells, long-lived donors had more of them and higher diversity.

This clonotype was seen many times. Its cognate antigen is unknown. Then a second PCR, running about 7 to 11 cycles, was carried out with a sample-barcoded 5' primer and a J-beta primer mix. TCRdb re-derived calls from the 5' RACE reads in MiXCR, one entry per CDR3 protein. The sample contains approximately 680,000 distinct CDR3 sequences, roughly 32% of which appear only once. Healthy Caucasian individuals from Russia aged about 6 to 100 were enrolled as donors. The CDR3 is 14 residues long. Germline V gene sequence: CDR1 MNHNS, CDR2 SASEGT. The V end lost 2 bases, the J end lost 9 bases, and 14 bases lay between the germline ends.

Source material: blood. The chain employs TRBV6-1 and TRBJ2-1, with a possible D match to TRBD1 (5 bases). The receptor's source is an elderly woman in good health. As DNA, the CDR3 is TGTGCCAGCAGTGAACTAAGGGGTTTCGGTGAGCAGTTCTTC. It encodes CASSELRGFGEQFF.